The sequence of this T cell receptor beta chain was determined in a study of T-cell reconstitution after alpha-beta-depleted transplantation in children. This sample's TCRbeta library carried unique molecular identifier barcodes. TCRdb independently ran MiXCR on the PCR reads; one entry per CDR3 protein. Of some 350,000 distinct CDR3 sequences detected, 15% to 20% appear once; the ten largest clones hold 35% to 50%. The CDR3 has 12 amino acids. V lost 4 bases and J 4 bases, leaving 7 bases between the germline ends. Germline V gives CDR1 MNHEY, CDR2 SVGEGT. The sample in question was PBMCs, mostly from graft donor cells, obtained 360 days after TCRalphabeta/CD19-depleted stem cell transplant. The source is a male patient between 2 and 10 years old who had a stem cell transplant for acute lymphoblastic leukemia, so the T cells may come from the graft donor. The genes are TRBV6-2 or TRBV6-3 and TRBJ2-5, with no clear D. CDR3 sequence reads: CASSSSTETQYF. The CDR3 coding sequence is TGTGCCAGCAGTTCCTCAACAGAGACCCAGTACTTC.